Below are 2 T cell receptor beta chains sequenced from a single sample in a study of persistence of HIV-infected CD4 T cells. The stimulus was lysate of CMV-infected fibroblasts, 9 to 10 ug/mL. CD40L/CD69 double-negative CD45RO-high memory CD4+ T cells were collected. Their specific antigens are unknown. The libraries were made with immunoSEQ version 4 in survey mode. Clones were sequenced by immunoSEQ multiplex PCR, and TCRdb holds only the in-frame ones, with some missing. The table records under 40,000 clones, roughly 82% of them present only once. The specimen comprised CD4+ T cells sorted from PBMCs after roughly 18-hour stimulation, sampled from a patient who received antiretroviral therapy. These receptors were taken from an adult woman with HIV who was CMV-seropositive.

V usage is TRBV2 and J usage is TRBJ1-1, with D perhaps matching TRBD1 (5 bases). Germline V gene data show CDR1 as SNHLY and CDR2 as FYNNEI. V dropped 5 bases and J dropped 5 bases, with 18 bases sitting between them. There are 15 residues in the CDR3. CDR3 DNA: TGTGCCAGCAGTTCAAGTCCCAGGGATGCGACTGAAGCTTTCTTT. It translates to CASSSSPRDATEAFF.

This chain links TRBV5-1 with TRBJ2-1; a weak D match, TRBD1 (6 bases). Trimming pared 7 bases from V and 12 bases from J, leaving 17 bases between. From germline, CDR1 is SGHRS and CDR2 YFSETQ. This CDR3 region has 12 residues. CDR3 DNA sequence: TGCGCCAGCTCCTCTCCAGGGGATCTGCAGTTCTTC. This gives the protein CASSSPGDLQFF.